Below are 8 T cell receptor beta chains sequenced from a single sample in a study of T cells in tumors after PD-1 blockade. Data came from immunoSEQ multiplex PCR; TCRdb stores just in-frame clones and leaves some out. The sample includes 60,000 to 70,000 clones, 74% of them seen just once. The source was PBMCs, collected after anti-PD-1 treatment. These receptor sequences come from a human donor with basal cell carcinoma.

This chain joins TRBV27 and TRBJ2-2; 8 positions match TRBD2. Germline lookup yields CDR1 MNHEY and CDR2 SMNVEV (reference sequence). The CDR3 sequence is 16 residues long. With 2 bases clipped from V and 0 bases from J, the junction kept 2 bases outside the gene matches. The CDR3 sequence is CASSLPGLANTGELFF. The DNA of the CDR3 is TGTGCCAGCAGTTTACCGGGACTAGCGAACACCGGGGAGCTGTTTTTT.

This clone was seen repeatedly, ten times or more. This rearrangement joins TRBV19 to TRBJ2-1; TRBD1 is a possible D gene (8 bases). The germline gives CDR1 LNHDA, CDR2 SQIVND (reference sequence). The V gene lost 2 bases and the J gene lost 7 bases, with 12 bases spanning the gap. The CDR3 spans 14 residues. For the CDR3, the DNA is TGTGCCAGTAGTATATACAGGGGGGGTAATGAGCAGTTCTTC. Protein product: CASSIYRGGNEQFF. Drawing the rest from reference TRBV19 and TRBJ2-1, the complete variable domain is DGGITQSPKYLFRKEGQNVTLSCEQNLNHDAMYWYRQDPGQGLRLIYYSQIVNDFQKGDIAEGYSVSREKKESFPLTVTSAQKNPTAFYLCASSIYRGGNEQFFGPGTRLTVL.

In this sample, this clone turned up a few times. J is TRBJ2-2 and V is TRBV19, with D uncertain. CDR3 length equals 16 residues. The germline V and J ends were trimmed by 0 bases and 2 bases, with 10 bases remaining between them. Germline V gives CDR1 LNHDA, CDR2 SQIVND (reference sequence). The CDR3 DNA reads TGTGCCAGTAGTATAGATGGCCGAAGAAACACCGGGGAGCTGTTTTTT. This sequence encodes CASSIDGRRNTGELFF.

The rearrangement joins TRBV10-1 to TRBJ1-1, with 7 bases identical to TRBD1. J lost 4 bases, V lost 5 bases, and 7 bases had no gene match. Germline V gene sequence: CDR1 WNHNN, CDR2 SYGVQD (reference sequence). This CDR3 spans 14 amino acids. In nucleotides, the CDR3 is TGCGCCAGCAGTTCAGGACAGGTGGGCACTGAAGCTTTCTTT. Its translation is CASSSGQVGTEAFF.

The V call is TRBV7-2, the J call TRBJ2-5; 9 bases are a match to TRBD2. Trimming at V came to 7 bases and at J to 5 bases, leaving 8 bases not matched to a gene. The CDR3 length is 14 residues. Germline lookup yields CDR1 SGHTA and CDR2 FQGNSA. The CDR3 nucleotides read TGTGCCAGCACCGCGGGGGGGCCGCAGGAGACCCAGTACTTC. Its protein product is CASTAGGPQETQYF.

The chain combines TRBV3-1 (or the pseudogene TRBV3-2) with TRBJ1-3; D is perhaps TRBD1 (6 bases). This CDR3 region has 14 residues. Trimming cost V 3 bases and J 0 bases, with 6 bases left between them. The germline CDR1 and CDR2 sequences are LGHDT and YNNKEL (reference sequence). This chain's CDR3 is CASSQDSSGNTIYF. The CDR3 DNA sequence: TGTGCCAGCAGCCAGGACAGCTCTGGAAACACCATATATTTT.

This clone appeared once. The chain uses TRBV28 and TRBJ1-6; the D is unclear. CDR1 and CDR2 (germline): MDHEN, SYDVKM. CDR3 length: 13 residues. V was cut by 1 base and J by 16 bases, with 14 bases left in between. CDR3 region: CASSLLISGFLHF. The DNA of the CDR3 is TGTGCCAGCAGTTTATTGATCTCTGGGTTTCTCCACTTT.

This clone was observed a few times. J is TRBJ2-5 and V is TRBV25-1, with 10 bases lining up with TRBD2. The CDR3 is 16 residues long. CDR1 and CDR2 from the germline V gene are MGHDK and SYGVNS. After removal of 3 bases from V and 5 bases from J, the junction contained 9 bases not matched to a gene. The CDR3 nucleotides are TGTGCCAGCAGTGAGAGAATAGCGGGGGGTTGGGAGACCCAGTACTTC. Translating it yields CASSERIAGGWETQYF.